This T cell receptor beta chain was identified during a study of regulatory T cells in long-lasting Graves disease. Both iRepertoire HTBI primers and Arm-PCR of CDR3 regions were used to build the TCR beta libraries. TCRdb re-called the multiplex PCR reads through MiXCR, storing one row per CDR3 protein. Of some 420,000 distinct CDR3 sequences in the sample, roughly 22% were seen once. Note on this clonotype: Its antigen is not identified. A much larger clone differs from this one at a single base, so this may be a read error.

Study results and limitations: Study of thyroid tissue was not done, with only peripheral blood studied.

Time point noted: persistent/refractory GD, antithyroid drugs over 5 years with positive TRAb. The TCR library was made from RNA extracted from PBMCs. Diagnosing Graves' disease relied on the American Thyroid Association guidelines. Staff took about 9.8 milliliters of peripheral blood and put it into EDTA tubes. The TCR originated in a female donor with Graves disease. The sequencing here drew on peripheral blood mononuclear cells (PBMCs), taken when the disease was refractory, from a patient treated with antithyroid drugs.

The CDR3 is CSAATPSYGYTF. Written as DNA, the CDR3 is TGCAGTGCAGCAACACCGTCCTATGGCTACACCTTC. The V gene is TRBV20-1, the J gene TRBJ1-2; D gene unclear. V lost 6 bases and J 4 bases, leaving 12 bases between the germline ends. Germline CDR1 DFQATT, CDR2 SNEGSKA (reference sequence). CDR3 length: 12 residues.